This T cell receptor beta chain was documented in a study of early T cells in non-severe SARS-CoV-2 infection. Overall study results and limits: Matching results from VDJdb favored anti-spike CD8 responses, leaving private and CD4 specificities undetected.

This clonotype was seen at least ten times. Its cognate antigen is unknown. Individual cDNA molecules carried attached unique molecular identifiers. Each CDR3 protein is one row after TCRdb ran MiXCR on the 5' RACE reads. Here the sample spans roughly 70,000 distinct CDR3 sequences, 9.5% to 15% being singletons. V was cut by 10 bases and J by 5 bases, with 14 bases left in between. The CDR3 spans 12 residues. Germline V gene data show CDR1 as MDHEN and CDR2 as SYDVKM. The source is an adult who was a healthcare worker with PCR-confirmed SARS-CoV-2 infection or an uninfected control (not recorded which). Sequencing was performed on whole blood. The rearrangement links TRBV28 to TRBJ1-1; D remains ambiguous. The CDR3 DNA reads as TGTGCCACCCGACCCGTGGGGACTGAAGCTTTCTTT. Translated, it gives CATRPVGTEAFF.